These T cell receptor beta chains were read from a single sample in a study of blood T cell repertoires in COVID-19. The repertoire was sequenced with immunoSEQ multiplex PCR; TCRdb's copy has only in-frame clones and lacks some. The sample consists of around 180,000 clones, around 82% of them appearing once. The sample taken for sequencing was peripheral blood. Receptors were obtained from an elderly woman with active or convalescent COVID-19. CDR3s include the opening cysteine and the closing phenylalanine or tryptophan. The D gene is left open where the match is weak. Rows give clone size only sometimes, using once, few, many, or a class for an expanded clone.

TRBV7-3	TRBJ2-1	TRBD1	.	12	CASSQSGGEQFF	TGTGCCAGCAGCCAGTCAGGGGGAGAGCAGTTCTTC
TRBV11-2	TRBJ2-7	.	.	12	CASSLQGNEQYF	TGTGCCAGCAGCCTACAGGGAAACGAGCAGTACTTC
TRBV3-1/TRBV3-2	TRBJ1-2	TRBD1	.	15	CASSQGQGAHYGYTF	TGTGCCAGCAGCCAAGGGCAGGGGGCCCACTATGGCTACACCTTC
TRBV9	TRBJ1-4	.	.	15	CASSLKGVANEKLFF	TGTGCCAGCAGCTTAAAAGGGGTAGCTAATGAAAAACTGTTTTTT
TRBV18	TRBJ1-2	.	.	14	CASSPQSGDYGYTF	TGTGCCAGCTCACCACAGTCAGGGGACTATGGCTACACCTTC
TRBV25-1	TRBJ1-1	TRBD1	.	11	CASTRTGEAFF	TGTGCCAGCACCCGGACAGGGGAAGCTTTCTTT
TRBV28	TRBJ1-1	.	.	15	CASNPWRGPNTEAFF	TGTGCCAGCAACCCCTGGAGGGGCCCAAACACTGAAGCTTTCTTT
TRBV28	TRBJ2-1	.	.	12	CASSLSYNEQFF	TGTGCCAGCAGTTTGTCGTACAATGAGCAGTTCTTC
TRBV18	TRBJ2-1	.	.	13	CASSTTGYNEQFF	TGTGCCAGCTCAACGACAGGTTACAATGAGCAGTTCTTC
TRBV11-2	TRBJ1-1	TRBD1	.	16	CASSLDSAGGANEAFF	TGTGCCAGCAGCTTAGATTCGGCAGGGGGCGCGAATGAAGCTTTCTTT
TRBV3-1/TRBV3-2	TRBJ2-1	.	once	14	CASSQGPTGWGEFF	TGTGCCAGCAGCCAAGGCCCAACGGGTTGGGGGGAGTTCTTC
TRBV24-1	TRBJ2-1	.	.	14	CATSRGQTANEQFF	TGTGCCACCAGTCGCGGACAAACGGCCAATGAGCAGTTCTTC
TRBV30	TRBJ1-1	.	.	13	CAWSGTANTEAFF	TGTGCCTGGAGTGGGACAGCGAACACTGAAGCTTTCTTT
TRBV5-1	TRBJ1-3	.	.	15	CASSRSDISGNTIYF	TGCGCCAGCAGCCGGTCGGACATCTCTGGAAACACCATATATTTT
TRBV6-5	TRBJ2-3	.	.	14	CASTIRGPRDTQYF	TGTGCCAGCACTATTCGAGGGCCAAGAGATACGCAGTATTTT
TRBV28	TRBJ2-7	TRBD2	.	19	CASSPRTSGRGRSSYEQYF	TGTGCCAGCAGTCCCAGGACTAGCGGGAGGGGAAGGAGCTCCTACGAGCAGTACTTC
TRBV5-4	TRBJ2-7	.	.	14	CASSFPGSSYEQYF	TGTGCCAGCAGCTTCCCGGGGAGCTCCTACGAGCAGTACTTC
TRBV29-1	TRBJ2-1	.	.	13	CSADWRSYNEQFF	TGCAGCGCCGATTGGAGATCCTACAATGAGCAGTTCTTC
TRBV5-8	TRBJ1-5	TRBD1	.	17	CASSLVRTGVSNQPQHF	TGTGCCAGCAGCTTGGTAAGGACAGGGGTGAGCAATCAGCCCCAGCATTTT
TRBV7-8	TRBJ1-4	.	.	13	CATGDGRKEKLFF	TGTGCCACGGGGGACGGACGGAAGGAAAAACTGTTTTTT
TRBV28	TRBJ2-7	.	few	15	CASSSPPTGLGEQYF	TGTGCCAGCAGTTCCCCCCCCACAGGGTTGGGCGAGCAGTACTTC
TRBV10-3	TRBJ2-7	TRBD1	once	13	CAAGGQGAYEQYF	TGTGCCGCCGGGGGACAGGGAGCCTACGAGCAGTACTTC